The text below deals with one T cell receptor beta chain. Its antigen is unknown. Trimming removed 7 bases from V and 12 bases from J, with 22 bases in between. CDR1 is SGHAT and CDR2 is FQDESV in the germline V gene (reference sequence). This CDR3 comprises 13 residues. This specimen belongs to a study of identical twins. Points from the study as a whole: Fewer insertions were carried by abundant cord blood beta clonotypes, but none was seen in memory repertoires. Twin pairs had excess sharing that was weaker in beta out-of-frame sequences.

cDNA molecules carried unique molecular identifiers, and template switching added a universal primer site. TCRdb redid the calling of the 5' RACE reads with MiXCR, one entry per CDR3 protein. The data contain roughly 1,500,000 distinct CDR3 sequences, under 35% of them singletons. The rearrangement uses TRBV11-1 and TRBJ2-7; a weak D match, TRBD2 (6 bases). The receptor was derived from a newborn girl in good health. Sequenced material: cord blood. CDR3 DNA: TGTGCCAGCAACACGGAGGGGCATCCCCTTCTGTACTTC. It is translated as CASNTEGHPLLYF.